The entry below gives a single T cell receptor (beta chain) sequence along with its context. The data originate from a study of technical replicates of blood from several donors. This CDR3 region has 12 residues. CDR1 is SGHTA, CDR2 FQGNSA, per germline. V lost 5 bases to trimming and J lost 3 bases, with 7 bases between them. Libraries were prepared by immunoSEQ multiplex PCR; TCRdb keeps only in-frame clonotypes and omits some of them. The sample holds over 25,000 clones, around 90% seen once. The V call is TRBV7-2, the J call TRBJ1-2, with D unresolved. This TCR was recovered from a human donor in good health. Some clones in this sample may be carry-over from other donors' samples. Input material: PBMCs. In DNA form, the CDR3 reads TGTGCCAGCAGCCAAAACTACTATGGCTACACCTTC. Protein sequence: CASSQNYYGYTF.